This section outlines one T cell receptor beta chain sequence together with its context. Its antigen is not known. Amplification yielded TCR beta CDR3 regions, with RNA transcripts as the source. RT-PCR in the first round (using the HTBI primer set) targeted the TCR CDR3. One entry per CDR3 protein, called by TCRdb with MiXCR from the multiplex PCR reads. This repertoire shows 330,000 or so distinct CDR3 sequences, around 18% found once; its top ten account for 15%. This CDR3 is 11 amino acids long. Trimming cost V 5 bases and J 8 bases, with 10 bases left between them. These data are taken from a study of T cells in Graves' hyperthyroidism and ophthalmopathy. Study at large: Before treatment of any kind, peripheral blood was taken at initial diagnosis.

Regarding the study as a whole: Ophthalmopathy was told apart from stable hyperthyroidism by a 13 V-J model.

Reasons for excluding patients were uncontrolled infection, other autoimmune disease, pregnancy or lactation. Sequenced input: blood. The chain has TRBV12-3 or TRBV12-4 and TRBJ2-7, with D possibly being TRBD1 (5 bases). The TCR originated in a woman in her thirties or forties with Graves' ophthalmopathy. CDR3 loop: CASSRGRKQYF. In nucleotides, the CDR3 is TGTGCCAGCAGTAGGGGCCGGAAGCAGTACTTC.